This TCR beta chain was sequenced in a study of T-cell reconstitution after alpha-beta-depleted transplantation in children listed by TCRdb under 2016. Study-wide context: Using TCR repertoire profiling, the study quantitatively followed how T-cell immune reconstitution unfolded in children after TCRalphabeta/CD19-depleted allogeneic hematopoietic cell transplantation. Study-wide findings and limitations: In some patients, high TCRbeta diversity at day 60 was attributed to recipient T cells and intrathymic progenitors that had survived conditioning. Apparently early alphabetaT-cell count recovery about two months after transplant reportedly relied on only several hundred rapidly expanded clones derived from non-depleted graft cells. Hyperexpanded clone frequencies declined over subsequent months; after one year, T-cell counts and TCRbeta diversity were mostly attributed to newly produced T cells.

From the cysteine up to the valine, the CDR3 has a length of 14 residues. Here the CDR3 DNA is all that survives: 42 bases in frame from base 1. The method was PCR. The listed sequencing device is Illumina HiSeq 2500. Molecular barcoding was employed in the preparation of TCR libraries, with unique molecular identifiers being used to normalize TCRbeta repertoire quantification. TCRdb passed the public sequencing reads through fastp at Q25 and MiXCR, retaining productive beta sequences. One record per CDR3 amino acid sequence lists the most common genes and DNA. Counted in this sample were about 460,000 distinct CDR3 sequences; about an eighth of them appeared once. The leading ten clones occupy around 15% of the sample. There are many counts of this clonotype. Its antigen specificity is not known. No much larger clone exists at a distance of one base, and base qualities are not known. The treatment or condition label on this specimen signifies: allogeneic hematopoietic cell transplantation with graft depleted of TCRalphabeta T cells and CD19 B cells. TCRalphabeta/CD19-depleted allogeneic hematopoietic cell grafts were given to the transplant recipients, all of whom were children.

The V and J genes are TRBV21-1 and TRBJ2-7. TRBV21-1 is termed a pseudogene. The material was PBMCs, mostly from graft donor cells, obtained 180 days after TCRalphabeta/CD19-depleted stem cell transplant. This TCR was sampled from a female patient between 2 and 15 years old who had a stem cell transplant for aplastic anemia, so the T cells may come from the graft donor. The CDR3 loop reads CASSNGGRAYEQYV. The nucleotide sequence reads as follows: TGTGCCAGCAGCAATGGCGGGAGGGCCTACGAGCAGTACGTC.